The T cell receptor (beta chain) under discussion was sequenced for a study of T cell responses to AZD1222 COVID-19 vaccine. From germline, CDR1 is SGHTA and CDR2 FQGTGA. This CDR3 contains 12 residues. V was pared by 4 bases and J by 5 bases, with 7 bases between. Libraries were prepared by immunoSEQ multiplex PCR; TCRdb keeps only in-frame clonotypes and omits some of them. This table has some 110,000 clones, roughly 90% appearing once. Sequenced here: peripheral blood, sampled on day 0 of AZD1222 vaccination. The sequence came from an adult in good health. This chain links TRBV7-3 with TRBJ2-3; no clear D. CDR3 sequence: CASSSRGDTQYF. The CDR3 DNA reads as TGTGCCAGCAGCTCCCGCGGAGATACGCAGTATTTT.